The 24 T cell receptor beta chains reported below all come from one sample, sequenced in a study of cytomegalovirus exposure and HLA in healthy donors. 60 Vbeta and 13 Jbeta primers were used in PCR. Repertoires were generated with immunoSEQ multiplex PCR, while TCRdb's copy carries only in-frame clones and drops some. Among about 86,000 clones listed, roughly 77% were seen once. The specimen was PBMCs. These receptors all come from a woman between 35 and 50 years old in good health and CMV-seropositive.

The CDR3 spells CASSLTGSSYNSPLHF. For the CDR3, the DNA is TGCGCCAGCAGCCTCACAGGGAGCTCCTATAATTCACCCCTCCACTTT. J is TRBJ1-6 and V is TRBV5-1; TRBD1 is a possible D gene (6 bases). CDR1 SGHRS and CDR2 YFSETQ come from the germline V gene. Trimming removed 4 bases from V and 0 bases from J, with 11 bases in between. The CDR3 length is 16 residues. The full variable domain, its missing parts supplied by reference TRBV5-1 and TRBJ1-6, is KAGVTQTPRYLIKTRGQQVTLSCSPISGHRSVSWYQQTPGQGLQFLFEYFSETQRNKGNFPGRFSGRQFSNSRSEMNVSTLELGDSALYLCASSLTGSSYNSPLHFGNGTRLTVT.

This clone was counted once. The V gene is TRBV19, the J gene TRBJ2-3, with 9 positions matching TRBD2. This CDR3 region has 14 residues. V lost 5 bases, J lost 4 bases, and 4 bases stayed unmatched. CDR1 is LNHDA, CDR2 SQIVND, per germline (reference sequence). CDR3 protein: CASSQRGAADTQYF. The CDR3 DNA reads TGTGCCAGTAGTCAGCGGGGGGCGGCAGATACGCAGTATTTT.

This sequence joins TRBV15 and TRBJ2-5, with TRBD2 as a possible D gene (6 bases). Near its end, the DNA agrees better with TRBJ2-7, so the J call may be wrong. CDR1 LNHNV and CDR2 YYDKDF come from the germline V gene (reference sequence). The CDR3 consists of 14 residues. CDR3 loop: CATSSRDSSYEQYF. CDR3 bases: TGTGCCACCAGCTCAAGGGACTCATCCTACGAGCAGTACTTC.

This chain uses TRBV5-1 with TRBJ2-1; D remains unclear. V gave up 2 bases and J gave up 5 bases, with 5 bases separating them. CDR1 and CDR2 from the germline V gene are SGHRS and YFSETQ. This CDR3 has 12 residues. The DNA for the CDR3 is TGCGCCAGCAGCTTAACAGACAATGAGCAGTTCTTC. This translates into CASSLTDNEQFF.

The chain has TRBV5-6 and TRBJ2-7; 7 positions agree with TRBD2. The CDR3 length is 13 residues. Germline loops: CDR1 SGHDT, CDR2 YYEEEE. V trimming: 4 bases; J trimming: 2 bases; junction bases outside the gene matches: 3. CDR3 region: CASSRDYTYEQYF. The CDR3 nucleotides are TGTGCCAGCAGCCGGGACTACACCTACGAGCAGTACTTC.

The chain is built from TRBV18 and TRBJ2-7; weak D call: TRBD1 (5 bases). The CDR3 is made up of 14 amino acids. CDR1 KGHSH and CDR2 LQKENI come from the germline V gene. Trimming stripped 2 bases from V and 6 bases from J, with 14 bases between. In DNA, the CDR3 is TGTGCCAGCTCACCAAACTCAGGGCCGGGCGAGCAGTACTTC. It encodes CASSPNSGPGEQYF.

The chain carries TRBV4-2 and TRBJ2-3; no reliable D call. Germline CDR1 is LGHNA and CDR2 is YNFKEQ. V was cut by 1 base and J by 0 bases, with 8 bases left in between. The CDR3 spans 15 residues. DNA of the CDR3: TGTGCCAGCAGCCAAGGCAGTATTAGCACAGATACGCAGTATTTT. Translating gives CASSQGSISTDTQYF.

This sequence joins TRBV7-2 and TRBJ1-2; no definite D call. The CDR3 is 16 residues long. The V gene's germline CDR1 is SGHTA and CDR2 FQGNSA. V was cut by 1 base and J by 4 bases, with 16 bases left in between. In DNA, the CDR3 is TGTGCCAGCAGCTTAGAAGCTCCTACCCTAGGCTATGGCTACACCTTC. Translation: CASSLEAPTLGYGYTF.

This clone was seen more than once but under ten times. V usage is TRBV9 and J usage is TRBJ1-2; a possible D gene is TRBD1 (5 bases). The CDR3 is 13 residues long. The V end lost 3 bases, the J end lost 4 bases, and 10 bases lay between the germline ends. Germline lookup yields CDR1 SGDLS and CDR2 YYNGEE. The CDR3, as DNA: TGTGCCAGCAGCGAGGGACTGAGCTATGGCTACACCTTC. Translated, it gives CASSEGLSYGYTF.

This chain's CDR3 is CASSQDDDRSNQPQHF. The DNA of the CDR3 is TGTGCCAGCAGCCAAGATGATGACAGGAGTAATCAGCCCCAGCATTTT. V gene TRBV4-2 combines with J gene TRBJ1-5; tentative D call: TRBD1 (6 bases). Germline V gene sequence: CDR1 LGHNA, CDR2 YNFKEQ. The CDR3 runs 16 residues. V was shortened by 0 bases and J by 4 bases, with 13 bases between the two germline ends.

The chain joins TRBV6-1 to TRBJ2-1, with 9 bases lining up with TRBD1. The ends lost 4 bases at V and 4 bases at J; junction bases unmatched: 8. The CDR3 consists of 16 residues. Germline V gene sequence: CDR1 MNHNS, CDR2 SASEGT. CDR3 DNA: TGTGCCAGCAGTGTACCCCGGGACAGGGAATACAATGAGCAGTTCTTC. Translation: CASSVPRDREYNEQFF.

The rearrangement joins TRBV2 to TRBJ2-7; 9 bases align to TRBD1. The CDR3 has 17 residues. Germline V gene sequence: CDR1 SNHLY, CDR2 FYNNEI. After removal of 9 bases from V and 5 bases from J, the junction contained 20 bases not matched to a gene. The CDR3 protein is CARRAVWETGGKNEQYF. The CDR3 DNA sequence: TGTGCCAGAAGAGCAGTCTGGGAGACAGGGGGTAAAAACGAGCAGTACTTC.

The chain combines TRBV5-8 with TRBJ1-1; unclear D gene. Per germline, CDR1 SGHTS and CDR2 YDEGEE. V gave up 0 bases and J gave up 0 bases, with 9 bases separating them. There are 15 residues in the CDR3. Here the CDR3 reads CASSLAATLNTEAFF. The CDR3 DNA sequence: TGTGCCAGCAGCTTGGCCGCAACATTGAACACTGAAGCTTTCTTT.

This chain joins TRBV18 and TRBJ2-5, with 10 bases fitting TRBD2. V lost 5 bases to trimming and J lost 3 bases; unmatched junction nucleotides: 3. This CDR3 has 14 residues. Germline V gene lookup returns CDR1 KGHSH and CDR2 LQKENI. CDR3: CASSEGLAKETQYF. As DNA, the CDR3 is TGTGCCAGCTCAGAGGGACTAGCGAAAGAGACCCAGTACTTC.

V gene TRBV7-2 combines with J gene TRBJ2-7, with 7 bases that match TRBD1. CDR1 SGHTA and CDR2 FQGNSA come from the germline V gene. CDR3 length equals 14 residues. V shed 7 bases and J 4 bases; nucleotides not matched to a gene: 10. CDR3 in amino acids: CASTNRGGGYEQYF. The CDR3 region has the DNA TGTGCCAGCACCAACAGGGGTGGAGGTTACGAGCAGTACTTC.

The rearrangement joins TRBV7-9 to TRBJ1-1; D is ambiguous. V shed 5 bases and J shed 3 bases, with 13 bases lying between them. There are 14 residues in the CDR3. The germline V gene has CDR1 SEHNR and CDR2 FQNEAQ (reference sequence). This CDR3 reads CASSPRQSYTEAFF. DNA of the CDR3: TGTGCCAGCAGCCCCAGGCAGAGCTACACTGAAGCTTTCTTT.

CDR3 DNA: TGTGCCAGCAGAAGGACAGGGGAAGGTAATGAAAAACTGTTTTTT. Encoded protein: CASRRTGEGNEKLFF. The chain is built from TRBV6-1 and TRBJ1-4, with TRBD1 matching over 9 bases. CDR3 length: 15 residues. V lost 6 bases to trimming and J lost 4 bases; unmatched junction nucleotides: 6. Germline V lookup: CDR1 MNHNS, CDR2 SASEGT.

This clone was detected only once. The V call is TRBV7-3, the J call TRBJ1-2; weak D call: TRBD1 (6 bases). With 8 bases removed from V and 4 bases from J, the gap between germline ends came to 17 bases. Germline CDR1 SGHTA, CDR2 FQGTGA. The CDR3 is 14 amino acids. The CDR3 loop reads CASASGAGLYGYTF. The CDR3 nucleotides are TGTGCCAGCGCCTCAGGGGCAGGTCTCTATGGCTACACCTTC.

This clone appeared once. The rearrangement links TRBV16 to TRBJ2-7, with TRBD1 matching 10 bases. The ends lost 5 bases at V and 0 bases at J; junction bases unmatched: 1. CDR3 length: 14 residues. CDR1 and CDR2 (germline): KGHSY, FQNENV. The CDR3 DNA follows: TGTGCCAGCAGCTGGGACAGGGGCTCCTACGAGCAGTACTTC. Its protein product is CASSWDRGSYEQYF.

This clone turned up a few times. The V gene is TRBV28, the J gene TRBJ2-1, with TRBD1 as a possible D gene (5 bases). Trimming removed 7 bases at V and 6 bases at J, with 22 bases between. The CDR3 contains 16 residues. CDR1 is MDHEN, CDR2 SYDVKM, per germline. The CDR3 is CASIQGAGNWGNEQFF. CDR3 sequence (DNA): TGTGCCAGCATCCAAGGGGCAGGGAACTGGGGCAATGAGCAGTTCTTC.

The chain is built from TRBV14 and TRBJ1-1; D unclear. Germline-derived CDR1 and CDR2 are SGHDN and FVKESK. V lost 0 bases and J lost 11, with 13 bases in between. CDR3 length equals 13 residues. This CDR3 is CASSQDGRPTAFF. The CDR3 DNA sequence: TGTGCCAGCAGCCAAGATGGGAGACCCACGGCTTTCTTT.

About this clone: Other DNA sequences in the same sample also yield this CDR3. The chain is built from TRBV5-1 and TRBJ2-7; D is perhaps TRBD1 (5 bases). The CDR3 contains 14 residues. Germline V gene sequence: CDR1 SGHRS, CDR2 YFSETQ. Trimming pared 0 bases from V and 3 bases from J, leaving 10 bases between. CDR3 region: CASSLGQGGYEQYF. The CDR3 DNA sequence: TGCGCCAGCAGCTTGGGCCAGGGTGGCTACGAGCAGTACTTC.

With regard to this clone: Other DNA sequences in this specimen translate into the identical CDR3. The DNA of the CDR3 is TGTGCCAGCAGCTTTACTTCCTACGAGCAGTACTTC. Translating gives CASSFTSYEQYF. V usage is TRBV7-9 and J usage is TRBJ2-7; no firm D call. The CDR3 spans 12 residues. Trimming removed 3 bases from V and 1 base from J, with 4 bases in between. Germline V gene sequence: CDR1 SEHNR, CDR2 FQNEAQ (reference sequence).

V usage is TRBV7-9 and J usage is TRBJ2-3; the match to TRBD2 covers 7 bases. This CDR3 has 14 residues. After removal of 5 bases from V and 2 bases from J, the junction contained 4 bases not matched to a gene. Germline V gives CDR1 SEHNR, CDR2 FQNEAQ (reference sequence). This chain's CDR3 is CASSLLADTDTQYF. CDR3 DNA sequence: TGTGCCAGCAGCCTTCTAGCGGACACAGATACGCAGTATTTT.